This is a list of T cell receptor beta chains from one sample in a study of blood T cells in healthy people across ages. TCRdb reanalysed the 5' RACE reads using MiXCR and keeps one entry per CDR3 protein. This sample yields 850,000 or so distinct CDR3 sequences, of which under 35% are seen a single time; about 18% belongs to the top ten. The specimen sequenced was blood. These receptors originate from a woman over 75 in good health. Each CDR3 is given with its conserved first and last residue. Fields, in order: D gene, clone size, J gene, V gene, CDR3 DNA, CDR3 protein. A D gene is named only where the DNA matches it firmly. The size field is filled for only some rows; it gives once, few, many or a size class.

>TRBD1|few|TRBJ1-3|TRBV5-1
TGCGCCAGCAGCCCGGAGCGTGACAGGGGGCTTGGAAACACCATATATTTT
CASSPERDRGLGNTIYF
>TRBD1|NA|TRBJ1-2|TRBV5-1
TGCGCCAGCAGCTTGAGCGGGACAGGAGATGGCCACACCTTC
CASSLSGTGDGHTF
>TRBD1|few|TRBJ1-2|TRBV7-9
TGTGCCAGCAGCTTGGGCCCGACAGGGGTAGGCTACACCTTC
CASSLGPTGVGYTF
>TRBD1|many|TRBJ2-5|TRBV28
TGTGCCAGCAGTCCGACAGGGATTAAGGAGACCCAGTACTTC
CASSPTGIKETQYF
>NA|few|TRBJ1-1|TRBV5-1
TGCGCCAGCAGCGGTGGACAGTCGTTTAGGGCTGAAGCTTTCTTT
CASSGGQSFRAEAFF
>TRBD1|NA|TRBJ1-1|TRBV9
TGTGCCAGCAGCGCCATGACAGGGGCAATTGAAGCTTTCTTT
CASSAMTGAIEAFF
>NA|many|TRBJ2-5|TRBV6-1
TGTGCCAGCAGTTTCTACGGGAAAGAGACCCAGTACTTC
CASSFYGKETQYF
>NA|NA|TRBJ2-5|TRBV2
TGTGCCAGCTGTAGGGATATGGAGACCCAGTACTTC
CASCRDMETQYF
>NA|many|TRBJ2-5|TRBV7-2
TGTGCCAGCAGCCAGGGGCTGCCGGGACAAGGGGACCGGGAGACCCAGTACTTC
CASSQGLPGQGDRETQYF
>NA|many|TRBJ2-3|TRBV20-1
TGCAGTGCGGAGGTGCTAGCTTTAGGTTTCGAAAACACAGATACGCAGTATTTT
CSAEVLALGFENTDTQYF
>NA|many|TRBJ2-4|TRBV20-1
TGCAGTGCTAGAGCCCCAGGGATCGCCAAAAACATTCAGTACTTC
CSARAPGIAKNIQYF
>TRBD2|NA|TRBJ2-5|TRBV11-2
TGTGCCAGCAGCTTTAGCGGGGCGCTCCCTGGGCAGTACTTC
CASSFSGALPGQYF
>NA|NA|TRBJ2-7|TRBV6-1
TGTGCCAGCAGTGCCTTACCCGGGACGGATACCTACGAGCAGTACTTC
CASSALPGTDTYEQYF
>NA|NA|TRBJ2-7|TRBV6-1
TGTGCCAGCAGTGAATTTACCGAGCAGTACTTC
CASSEFTEQYF
>TRBD1|NA|TRBJ1-6|TRBV6-2/TRBV6-3
TGTGCCAGCAGTCAAACAAAGACAGGGGCGGATTCACCCCTCCACTTT
CASSQTKTGADSPLHF
>NA|many|TRBJ2-1|TRBV12-3/TRBV12-4
TGTGCCAGCAGTTTGTCCCCACGAGATGAGCAGTTCTTC
CASSLSPRDEQFF
>TRBD2|many|TRBJ2-3|TRBV6-1
TGTGCCAGCAGTGAACAGCGGGGGACGATAGATACGCAGTATTTT
CASSEQRGTIDTQYF
>NA|many|TRBJ2-1|TRBV7-2
TGTGCCAGCAGCCGCGACCAGGGGAATGAGCAGTTCTTC
CASSRDQGNEQFF
>NA|NA|TRBJ1-2|TRBV7-9
TGTGCCAGCAGCCGTGATCGCTCAGGGGATGGCTACACCTTC
CASSRDRSGDGYTF
>NA|NA|TRBJ2-4|TRBV18
TGTGCCAGCTCACTAGGGGAAGGCCTAGCCAAAAACATTCAGTACTTC
CASSLGEGLAKNIQYF
>NA|NA|TRBJ1-6|TRBV27
TGTGCCAGCAGTGCCACCGGGACAAGTGGATCACCCCTCCACTTT
CASSATGTSGSPLHF
>NA|many|TRBJ1-6|TRBV7-2
TGTGCCAGCAGCATTCAGAGACAGTTTTCGAGCTCCTATAATTCACCCCTCCACTTT
CASSIQRQFSSSYNSPLHF
>TRBD2|many|TRBJ2-3|TRBV6-5
TGTGCCAGCAGTCGGACTAGCGGGGGCGAGAATGCGCAGTATTTT
CASSRTSGGENAQYF
>TRBD1|many|TRBJ1-2|TRBV7-2
TGTGCCAGCAGCTTAGCGACAGGGCTAAACTATGGCTACACCTTC
CASSLATGLNYGYTF
>NA|NA|TRBJ2-2|TRBV7-8
TGTGCCAGCAGGGGGGTCAGTGTGGTGAACATCGGGGAGCTGTTTTTT
CASRGVSVVNIGELFF
>NA|NA|TRBJ2-1|TRBV7-2
TGTGCCTGCAGCTTAGTTGGGGGGCACAATGAGCAGGTCTTC
CACSLVGGHNEQVF
>NA|few|TRBJ1-6|TRBV5-1
TGCGCCAGCAGCCTAGGGGGGGCATATAATAATTCACCCCTCCACTTT
CASSLGGAYNNSPLHF
>NA|NA|TRBJ1-1|TRBV20-1
TGCAGTGCTTATCAGGGGCTTGAAGCTTTCTTT
CSAYQGLEAFF
>NA|many|TRBJ2-1|TRBV28
TGTGCCAGCAGTTTTGAGGGATCCAATGAGCAGTTCTTC
CASSFEGSNEQFF
>NA|NA|TRBJ1-2|TRBV19
TGTGCCAGTAGTATAGCCAGGATTAACTATGGCTACACCTTC
CASSIARINYGYTF
>TRBD2|NA|TRBJ2-3|TRBV12-3/TRBV12-4
TGTGCCAGCATTACTAGCGTGAGAGCAGATACGCAATATTTT
CASITSVRADTQYF
>NA|NA|TRBJ2-7|TRBV5-6
TGTGCCAGCAGCTTAATTGGGCAGGCTACCTACGAGCAGTACTTC
CASSLIGQATYEQYF
>NA|few|TRBJ2-3|TRBV28
TGTGCCAGCAGCCCATTTCCAGATACGCAGTATTTT
CASSPFPDTQYF
>TRBD2|NA|TRBJ2-3|TRBV6-2/TRBV6-3
TGTGCCAGCAGTCGACGATTGGAGCGGGGGCCTGGAGATACGCAGTATTTT
CASSRRLERGPGDTQYF
>NA|NA|TRBJ2-3|TRBV7-9
TGTGCCAGCAGCTTACCGGACCCCAGGCAGTATTTT
CASSLPDPRQYF
>NA|many|TRBJ2-3|TRBV20-1
TGCAGTGCTCCCTTCCAGGGGGGTGTCAAGCAGTATTTT
CSAPFQGGVKQYF
>NA|few|TRBJ2-5|TRBV3-1
TGTGCCAGCAGCCAAGGTCCTGAGAGGCGTTCTAAAAATGAGCAGTACTTC
CASSQGPERRSKNEQYF
>NA|NA|TRBJ2-5|TRBV4-1
TGCGCCAGCAGCCCCCGAACAGTAGGGGGGGGCGAGACCCAGTACTTC
CASSPRTVGGGETQYF
>TRBD1|NA|TRBJ2-3|TRBV28
TGTGCCAGCAGTTCCCGGACAGGGGGCAGGACAGATACGCAGTATTTT
CASSSRTGGRTDTQYF
>TRBD2|few|TRBJ2-3|TRBV6-2/TRBV6-3
TGTGCCAGCAGAACTAGCGGGACTACCACAGATACGCAGTATTTT
CASRTSGTTTDTQYF
>TRBD2|many|TRBJ2-6|TRBV5-6
TGTGCCAGCAGCTTGGCCCGGTCTAGCGGGGGGGCCTCTGGGGCCAACGTCCTGACTTTC
CASSLARSSGGASGANVLTF
>NA|few|TRBJ1-6|TRBV5-1
TGCGCCAGCAGCTTGAACGCGAGGGACTCACCCAATTCACCCCTCCACTTT
CASSLNARDSPNSPLHF
>NA|many|TRBJ1-2|TRBV20-1
TGCAGTGCTAGAGGACCATATGGCTACACCTTC
CSARGPYGYTF
>TRBD1|many|TRBJ1-2|TRBV9
TGTGCCAGCAGCGTCTCGACAGGGATCAATTCTTATGGCTACACCTTC
CASSVSTGINSYGYTF
>TRBD2|NA|TRBJ2-7|TRBV30
TGTGCCTTCACACGACGACTAGCGGGGGGTGAGCAGTACTTC
CAFTRRLAGGEQYF
>TRBD1|many|TRBJ2-7|TRBV28
TGTGCCAGCAGTCCCGGGGGGACAGGGGGGGGCGAGCAGTACTTC
CASSPGGTGGGEQYF
>TRBD1|few|TRBJ2-3|TRBV18
TGTGCCAGCTCACCCGGACAGGTCACAGATACGCAGTATTTT
CASSPGQVTDTQYF
>TRBD1|many|TRBJ2-3|TRBV10-1
TGCGCCAGCAGTGAGATCCCCGGTGGACAGGGTATAGATACGCAGTATTTT
CASSEIPGGQGIDTQYF
>TRBD2|many|TRBJ2-1|TRBV20-1
TGCAGTGCTATGGACCCCGGGGGGCGGGGGGCGAGCTCCTACAATGAGCAGTTCTTC
CSAMDPGGRGASSYNEQFF
>NA|once|TRBJ2-1|TRBV20-1
TGCAGTGCTCCCGGAGGAACAGGAGACAATGAGCAGTTCTTC
CSAPGGTGDNEQFF
>NA|NA|TRBJ1-1|TRBV7-8
TGTGCCAGCAGCTTAAGGTTCCCTACCACTGAAGCTTTCTTT
CASSLRFPTTEAFF
>TRBD2|many|TRBJ2-3|TRBV7-2
TGTGCCAGCAGCTTAGCGGCGGGGGGGCTCTCAGATACGCAGTATTTT
CASSLAAGGLSDTQYF
>TRBD2|many|TRBJ2-7|TRBV3-1
TGTGCCAGCAGCCACGGGACTAGCGGGACCTACGAGCAGTACTTC
CASSHGTSGTYEQYF
>TRBD2|many|TRBJ2-1|TRBV24-1
TGTGCCACCAGGGGAAGCGGGGGCCTCAACTACAATGAGCAGTTCTTC
CATRGSGGLNYNEQFF
>NA|NA|TRBJ2-5|TRBV6-1
TGTGCCAGCAGTGAAGTTATGGGGTCGCGGGAGACCCAGTACTTC
CASSEVMGSRETQYF
>NA|NA|TRBJ2-1|TRBV6-5
TGTGCCAGCAGGTACTCGATGGGGGTTCATGAGCAGTTCTTC
CASRYSMGVHEQFF
>NA|NA|TRBJ2-6|TRBV30
TGTGCCTGGAGTGTACCACAGGGCATCCCTTCCGGGGCCAACGTCCTGACTTTC
CAWSVPQGIPSGANVLTF
>TRBD1|many|TRBJ2-3|TRBV5-1
TGCGCCAGCAGCTTGGCGGACAGGGTGGACACAGATACGCAGTATTTT
CASSLADRVDTDTQYF
>NA|many|TRBJ2-7|TRBV6-2/TRBV6-3
TGTGCCAGCTCCCTGTGGGGGTCCTACGAGCAGTACTTC
CASSLWGSYEQYF